This T cell receptor (beta chain) was sequenced in a study of T cell responses to AZD1222 COVID-19 vaccine. Study conclusions and caveats: Only a handful of AZD1222 recipients, roughly 6 in all, had baseline seropositivity.

Note on this clone: Its specificity is unknown.

Measured with immunoSEQ multiplex PCR; TCRdb has only the in-frame clones, and not every one. The table includes 200,000 or so clones, about nine tenths detected once. Between the trimmed V and J ends, which lost 6 bases and 2 bases, there was a span of 14 bases. The CDR3 runs to 15 residues. Germline V gives CDR1 MNHEY, CDR2 SVGAGI. The chain carries TRBV6-5 and TRBJ1-5; tentative D call: TRBD1 (6 bases). The sequence was collected from an adult in good health. This specimen consisted of peripheral blood, obtained on day 0 of AZD1222 vaccination. The CDR3: CASSASGQGNQPQHF. In DNA form, the CDR3 reads TGTGCCAGCAGCGCCTCGGGACAAGGCAATCAGCCCCAGCATTTT.